Each of the 28 T cell receptor beta chains below was sequenced from the same sample in a study of shared clonotypes between healthy human individuals (dated by TCRdb to the early 2020s). The library was made by the immunoSEQ multiplex PCR assay. In its TCRdb copy, this immuneACCESS table keeps in-frame sequences only and misses some clones. Where compared with another copy, unresolved V genes explain less than half of these, and the others have no known cause. The table for this sample lists approximately 700,000 clones; around four fifths of them were counted only once. The ten largest clones capture around 1.8% of the sample. Sequenced: memory CD4+ T cells sorted from blood. The cell subset or site tag for this specimen amounts to: CD45RA-negative fraction. The receptors shown here come from a young woman in good health.

V usage is TRBV7-9 and J usage is TRBJ1-3; D not resolved. The CDR3 sequence is 15 residues long. Per germline, CDR1 SEHNR and CDR2 FQNEAQ (reference sequence). V lost 1 base and J 0 bases, leaving 7 bases between the germline ends. The CDR3 loop is CASSLETFSGNTIYF. The CDR3 DNA follows: TGTGCCAGCAGCTTAGAGACCTTCTCTGGAAACACCATATATTTT.

V and J are TRBV28 and TRBJ1-1; 9 nucleotides agree with TRBD1. V trimming: 4 bases; J trimming: 1 base; junction bases outside the gene matches: 4. CDR3 size: 15 residues. Germline V gene lookup returns CDR1 MDHEN and CDR2 SYDVKM. CDR3: CASSSTGGWNTEAFF. Here the CDR3 DNA reads TGTGCCAGCAGTTCTACAGGGGGCTGGAACACTGAAGCTTTCTTT.

The chain recombines TRBV11-2 with TRBJ2-5; TRBD1 matches 8 bases. CDR1 SGHAT and CDR2 FQNNGV come from the germline V gene. J lost 1 base, V lost 4 bases, and 11 bases had no gene match. This CDR3 region has 17 residues. The CDR3 nucleotides read TGTGCCAGCAGCTCACTAGTCCGGGACAGGATCCAAGAGACCCAGTACTTC. It specifies CASSSLVRDRIQETQYF.

The chain has TRBV14 and TRBJ2-2; no reliable D call. The V and J ends lost 4 bases and 6 bases respectively, with 15 bases between them. Germline lookup yields CDR1 SGHDN and CDR2 FVKESK. This CDR3 is 15 amino acids long. This CDR3 reads CASSRVTAPAGELFF. The CDR3 region has the DNA TGTGCCAGCAGCCGAGTGACGGCTCCCGCCGGGGAGCTGTTTTTT.

This clone was detected only a few times. The J gene is TRBJ2-1, the V gene TRBV7-2; a weak D match, TRBD2 (6 bases). Germline V gene lookup returns CDR1 SGHTA and CDR2 FQGNSA. Trimming cost V 3 bases and J 6 bases, with 12 bases left between them. This CDR3 has 14 residues. The CDR3 DNA follows: TGTGCCAGCAGCTTGGGAGGACAATTCAATGAGCAGTTCTTC. This translates into CASSLGGQFNEQFF.

V usage is TRBV30 and J usage is TRBJ2-7; D gene uncertain. V gave up 2 bases and J gave up 1 base, with 12 bases separating them. CDR3 size: 14 residues. From germline, CDR1 is GTSNPN and CDR2 SVGIG (reference sequence). This CDR3 reads CAWSIRVGSYEQYF. For the CDR3, the DNA is TGTGCCTGGAGTATCCGGGTGGGTTCCTACGAGCAGTACTTC.

The chain recombines TRBV4-2 with TRBJ2-7, with D possibly TRBD1 on 5 matching bases. The germline gives CDR1 LGHNA, CDR2 YNFKEQ. This CDR3 spans 15 amino acids. V dropped 1 base and J dropped 5 bases, with 15 bases sitting between them. The CDR3 here is CASSQGQGTVNEQYF. The CDR3 bases are TGTGCCAGCAGCCAAGGGCAGGGTACTGTTAACGAGCAGTACTTC.

The chain is built from TRBV30 and TRBJ2-5, with TRBD1 matching 12 bases. V shed 8 bases and J 5 bases; nucleotides not matched to a gene: 12. This CDR3 spans 15 amino acids. In germline, CDR1 is GTSNPN, CDR2 SVGIG (reference sequence). The CDR3 protein is CAVTGTGGFRETQYF. The CDR3 DNA follows: TGTGCCGTAACCGGGACAGGGGGCTTTCGGGAGACCCAGTACTTC.

The chain employs TRBV5-6 and TRBJ2-5, with 9 bases matching TRBD2. The V segment lost 1 base and the J segment 5 bases; nucleotides outside the gene matches: 6. CDR3 length: 15 amino acids. Germline V gene lookup returns CDR1 SGHDT and CDR2 YYEEEE. The CDR3 spells CASSLMGLAYETQYF. CDR3 nucleotides: TGTGCCAGCAGCTTGATGGGACTAGCTTACGAGACCCAGTACTTC.

V and J are TRBV4-1 and TRBJ2-1; 10 bases map to TRBD2. With V trimmed by 3 bases and J by 9 bases, 11 bases remained unmatched. This CDR3 has 16 amino acids. Germline V gene data show CDR1 as MGHRA and CDR2 as YSYEKL. The CDR3 bases are TGCGCCAGCAGCCAGGGTTTCTGGACTAGCGGAGGTGAGCAGTTCTTC. This gives the protein CASSQGFWTSGGEQFF.

The chain recombines TRBV25-1 with TRBJ2-7; possible D gene TRBD2, 6 bases. The V gene lost 6 bases and the J gene lost 7 bases, with 16 bases spanning the gap. Germline CDR1 MGHDK, CDR2 SYGVNS. The CDR3 is 13 residues long. CDR3 DNA sequence: TGTGCCAGCAGCCCGGGGGACGTGGGTGAGCAGTACTTC. This gives the protein CASSPGDVGEQYF.

The chain has TRBV27 and TRBJ1-1; D possibly corresponds to TRBD1 (6 bases). Between the trimmed V and J ends, which lost 3 bases and 0 bases, there was a span of 11 bases. CDR1 is MNHEY, CDR2 SMNVEV, per germline (reference sequence). This CDR3 is built from 15 residues. The CDR3 bases are TGTGCCAGCAGTTTGTCAGGGGCGTTGAACACTGAAGCTTTCTTT. Residues: CASSLSGALNTEAFF.

This clone was observed at least ten times. At one end the junction does not follow the germline gene, possibly because of a read error. The V gene is TRBV7-9, the J gene TRBJ2-5, with D hard to call. CDR1 is SEHNR and CDR2 is FQNEAQ in the germline V gene (reference sequence). The CDR3 is made up of 13 amino acids. CDR3 DNA sequence: TGTGCCAGCAGCTCTAGTAATGGAGAGGCCCAGTACTTC. As protein: CASSSSNGEAQYF.

This clone was found once. The V and J genes are TRBV6-4 and TRBJ1-1, with D tentatively TRBD1 (6 bases). Trimming stripped 5 bases from V and 5 bases from J, with 12 bases between. The V gene's germline CDR1 is MRHNA and CDR2 SNTAGT. The CDR3 sequence is 13 residues long. CDR3 amino acids: CASSQGGMTEAFF. The CDR3 region has the DNA TGTGCCAGCAGTCAAGGGGGAATGACTGAAGCTTTCTTT.

This clone was counted once. This rearrangement joins TRBV29-1 to TRBJ2-1, with 10 bases lining up with TRBD2. Germline V gives CDR1 SQVTM, CDR2 ANQGSEA. The junction had 13 bases not matched to a gene; V was cut back by 3 bases and J by 8 bases. CDR3 length: 16 residues. The CDR3 DNA reads as TGCAGCGTTGACCTGAGCGGGAGGGCCTATAGCTATGAGCAGTTCTTC. It is translated as CSVDLSGRAYSYEQFF.

The chain has TRBV18 and TRBJ1-3, with D unresolved. Germline loops: CDR1 KGHSH, CDR2 LQKENI. V was cut by 2 bases and J by 4 bases, with 9 bases left in between. This CDR3 is 14 amino acids long. The CDR3 DNA is TGTGCCAGCTCACCAGCCCAGCTCGGAAACACCATATATTTT. Its translation: CASSPAQLGNTIYF.

This chain connects TRBV9 to TRBJ2-3; D uncertain. V shed 1 base and J shed 0 bases, with 6 bases lying between them. The CDR3 is 14 amino acids. Germline V CDR1 and CDR2: SGDLS, YYNGEE. CDR3 residues: CASSVRSSTDTQYF. The DNA for the CDR3 is TGTGCCAGCAGCGTAAGGTCCAGCACAGATACGCAGTATTTT.

The chain uses TRBV6-5 and TRBJ2-3; 7 bases line up with TRBD2. The germline V gene encodes CDR1 MNHEY and CDR2 SVGAGI. The CDR3 length is 15 residues. The junction had 7 bases not matched to a gene; V was cut back by 6 bases and J by 1 base. CDR3 loop: CASRFTSAGTDTQYF. The CDR3 region has the DNA TGTGCCAGCAGATTTACTAGCGCCGGCACAGATACGCAGTATTTT.

This clone was detected only once. The chain joins TRBV7-3 to TRBJ2-1; 9 nucleotides line up with TRBD2. The germline CDR1 and CDR2 sequences are SGHTA and FQGTGA. The CDR3 covers 17 residues. V dropped 1 base and J dropped 2; count of bases not matched to a gene: 6. The CDR3 region has the DNA TGTGCCAGCAGCTTAAATCCGCCTAGCGGGACCTACAATGAGCAGTTCTTC. Translating gives CASSLNPPSGTYNEQFF.

The J gene is TRBJ2-1, the V gene TRBV14, with unresolved D. CDR3 length: 11 amino acids. Trimming stripped 4 bases from V and 7 bases from J, with 5 bases between. Germline V gene sequence: CDR1 SGHDN, CDR2 FVKESK. CDR3 sequence reads: CASSRTNEQFF. As DNA, the CDR3 is TGTGCCAGCAGCCGCACGAATGAGCAGTTCTTC.

The V and J genes are TRBV5-4 and TRBJ1-1; the D gene is possibly TRBD1 (6 bases). This CDR3 has 15 amino acids. V lost 2 bases and J 4 bases, leaving 15 bases between the germline ends. CDR1 and CDR2 (germline): SGHNT, YYREEE (reference sequence). The chain's CDR3 is CASSLGAGEGTEAFF. In DNA form, the CDR3 reads TGTGCCAGCAGCTTAGGGGCAGGGGAGGGCACTGAAGCTTTCTTT.

The J gene is TRBJ1-5, the V gene TRBV7-8, with D perhaps TRBD1 (5 bases). This CDR3 region has 16 residues. The germline gives CDR1 SGHVS, CDR2 FQNEAQ. Trimming stripped 7 bases from V and 0 bases from J, with 16 bases between. The CDR3 region has the DNA TGTGCCAGCATCTCTGGTTCAGGACATAGCAATCAGCCCCAGCATTTT. Translating gives CASISGSGHSNQPQHF.

This chain links TRBV29-1 with TRBJ2-1; 9 positions match TRBD1. Germline CDR1 is SQVTM and CDR2 is ANQGSEA. This CDR3 has 17 amino acids. CDR3: CTAGGTGQGSGNNEQFF. The CDR3 DNA reads TGCACCGCTGGGGGGACGGGACAGGGATCGGGTAACAATGAGCAGTTCTTC.

This rearrangement joins TRBV5-6 to TRBJ2-7; TRBD1 matches 9 bases. Germline V gene lookup returns CDR1 SGHDT and CDR2 YYEEEE. With V trimmed by 3 bases and J by 3 bases, 13 bases remained unmatched. The CDR3 covers 17 residues. The CDR3 nucleotides read TGTGCCAGCAGCTCTTGGGAAGGGGACAGGGCCAACTACGAGCAGTACTTC. Encoded protein: CASSSWEGDRANYEQYF.

The rearrangement joins TRBV4-1 to TRBJ2-4; 11 bases match TRBD2. V gave up 1 base and J gave up 0 bases; unmatched junction bases: 2. The CDR3 has 17 amino acids. CDR1 is MGHRA, CDR2 YSYEKL, per germline. For the CDR3, the DNA is TGCGCCAGCAGCCAAGGACTAGCGGGGCTAGCCAAAAACATTCAGTACTTC. Translation: CASSQGLAGLAKNIQYF.

The genes are TRBV5-1 and TRBJ1-1; D is ambiguous. The length of the CDR3 is 13 residues. With 4 bases removed from V and 0 bases from J, the gap between germline ends came to 7 bases. Germline V gene data show CDR1 as SGHRS and CDR2 as YFSETQ. Here the CDR3 DNA reads TGCGCCAGCAGCGGGAGGGTGAACACTGAAGCTTTCTTT. Protein: CASSGRVNTEAFF.

The chain uses TRBV7-6 and TRBJ2-5; 10 nucleotides match TRBD2. CDR3 length equals 17 residues. Germline CDR1 is SGHVS and CDR2 is FNYEAQ. V gave up 3 bases and J gave up 4 bases; unmatched junction bases: 11. CDR3 nucleotides: TGTGCCAGCAGCTTGGGGGCTAGCGGGAGCCTCATAGAGACCCAGTACTTC. Its protein is CASSLGASGSLIETQYF.

To note about this clone: The same CDR3 arises from other DNA sequences in this sample as well. The chain is built from TRBV5-1 and TRBJ1-1; the D is unclear. Germline V gene data show CDR1 as SGHRS and CDR2 as YFSETQ. CDR3 length: 14 residues. The V end lost 0 bases, the J end lost 1 base, and 7 bases lay between the germline ends. CDR3 sequence: CASSLAPPNTEAFF. The DNA of the CDR3 is TGCGCCAGCAGCTTGGCCCCACCGAACACTGAAGCTTTCTTT.